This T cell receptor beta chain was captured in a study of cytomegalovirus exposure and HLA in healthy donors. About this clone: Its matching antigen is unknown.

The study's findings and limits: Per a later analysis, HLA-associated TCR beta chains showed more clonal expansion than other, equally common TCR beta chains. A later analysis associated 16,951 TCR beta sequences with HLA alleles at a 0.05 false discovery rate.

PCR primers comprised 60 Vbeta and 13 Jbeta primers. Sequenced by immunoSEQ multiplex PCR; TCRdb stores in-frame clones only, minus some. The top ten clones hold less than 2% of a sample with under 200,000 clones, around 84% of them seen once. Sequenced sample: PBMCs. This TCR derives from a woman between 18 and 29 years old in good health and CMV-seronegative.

The CDR3 sequence is CASIPREEEETQYF. For the CDR3, the DNA is TGTGCCAGCATCCCGAGGGAGGAAGAAGAGACCCAGTACTTC. The chain employs TRBV7-9 and TRBJ2-5; D may be TRBD2 (6 bases). The CDR3 is 14 amino acids. Germline CDR1 reads SEHNR; CDR2 reads FQNEAQ (reference sequence). The V gene lost 7 bases and the J gene lost 3 bases, with 15 bases spanning the gap.